Reported below is one TCR beta chain. Antigen unknown. V was pared by 6 bases and J by 4 bases, with 12 bases between. Per germline, CDR1 MDHEN and CDR2 SYDVKM. This CDR3 is built from 14 residues. The data stem from a study of cytomegalovirus exposure and HLA in healthy donors. For the study at large: Counted in an early data release were about 80 million unique TCRs from HLA-typed donors.

Broader study findings: Indistinguishable V segments, including TRBV6-2 and TRBV6-3, were excluded. CMV serostatus was the sole immune exposure information available. A previous analysis found most TCR beta V segments productive roughly 87% or roughly 30% of the time.

The PCR was carried out with 60 Vbeta primers and 13 Jbeta primers. Produced via immunoSEQ multiplex PCR; TCRdb's table is partial and in-frame only. Of 140,000 or so clones listed, over 80% are singletons. This TCR was recovered from a female donor in good health and CMV-seronegative. Source material: PBMCs. J is TRBJ2-2 and V is TRBV28; D is perhaps TRBD1 (6 bases). The DNA for the CDR3 is TGTGCCAGCAGCCCAGGGACAACCACCGGGGAGCTGTTTTTT. Residues: CASSPGTTTGELFF. The full variable domain, completed using reference TRBV28 and TRBJ2-2, is DVKVTQSSRYLVKRTGEKVFLECVQDMDHENMFWYRQDPGLGLRLIYFSYDVKMKEKGDIPEGYSVSREKKERFSLILESASTNQTSMYLCASSPGTTTGELFFGEGSRLTVL.